This T cell receptor (beta chain) appears in the sequencing data of a study of PD-L1 blockade in urothelial cancer. Study-wide background: Administration of atezolizumab to patients began at some point between 2014 and 2016, at 1,200 mg intravenously every 3 weeks. The study recovered a median of roughly 150,000 T cells per blood sample. Blood underwent analysis 3 weeks (second dose) and 6 weeks after treatment began.

TCRdb keeps only in-frame clones here, not all; method: immunoSEQ multiplex PCR. Among 25,000 to 35,000 clones listed, about 90% were seen once. The CDR3 extends over 16 amino acids. Germline V gene lookup returns CDR1 SEHNR and CDR2 FQNEAQ (reference sequence). V was pared by 4 bases and J by 3 bases, with 4 bases of the junction left unmatched. The study, taken as a whole, reports: Durable-benefit patients expanded tumor-associated blood clones more at 3 weeks.

About this clone itself: Its target is unknown.

The clonotype was recovered from a man in his fifties with urothelial cancer. The input for sequencing was PBMCs, taken around atezolizumab (anti-PD-L1) treatment. The rearrangement joins TRBV7-9 to TRBJ2-3, with 13 bases aligning to TRBD2. As DNA, the CDR3 is TGTGCCAGCAGCTCCGGACTAGCGGGGGTAACAGATACGCAGTATTTT. It is translated as CASSSGLAGVTDTQYF.